The TCR beta chain described here comes from a study of T cells in Graves' hyperthyroidism and ophthalmopathy. Study-wide results and caveats: The model foresaw ophthalmopathy a median approximately 6.3 months prior to onset.

With 7 bases removed from V and 5 bases from J, the gap between germline ends came to 21 bases. Germline CDR1 is MNHEY and CDR2 is SVGEGT. This CDR3 has 15 residues. With respect to this clonotype: Its matching antigen is unknown.

What was amplified from RNA transcripts were TCR beta CDR3 regions. The study used the HTBI primer set for a first-round RT-PCR of the TCR CDR3. TCRdb re-called the multiplex PCR reads through MiXCR, storing one row per CDR3 protein. Here the sample spans 350,000 or so distinct CDR3 sequences, less than 20% being singletons. The specimen was blood. The chain couples TRBV6-2 or TRBV6-3 to TRBJ2-7; D is possibly TRBD2 (7 bases). The sequence came from a middle-aged woman with Graves' ophthalmopathy. The CDR3 loop is CASIRGGGDSDEQYF. DNA for the CDR3: TGTGCCAGCATCCGGGGAGGGGGAGATTCGGACGAGCAGTACTTC.